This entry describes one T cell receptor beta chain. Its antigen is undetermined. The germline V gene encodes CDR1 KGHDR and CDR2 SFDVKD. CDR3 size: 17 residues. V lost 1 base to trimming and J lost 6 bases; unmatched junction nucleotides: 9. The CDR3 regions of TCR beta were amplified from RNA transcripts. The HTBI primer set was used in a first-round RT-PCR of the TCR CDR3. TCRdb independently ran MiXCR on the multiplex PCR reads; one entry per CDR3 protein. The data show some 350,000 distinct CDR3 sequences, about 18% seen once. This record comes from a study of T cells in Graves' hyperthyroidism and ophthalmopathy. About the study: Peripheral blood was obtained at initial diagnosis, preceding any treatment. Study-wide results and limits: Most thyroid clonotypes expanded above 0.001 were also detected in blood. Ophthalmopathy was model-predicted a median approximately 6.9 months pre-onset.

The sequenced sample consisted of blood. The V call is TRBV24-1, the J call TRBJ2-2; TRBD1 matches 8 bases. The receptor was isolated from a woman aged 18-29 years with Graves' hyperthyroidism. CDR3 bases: TGTGCCACCAGTGATTTTGCAGGGGGCAGTTCCGCCGGGGAGCTGTTTTTT. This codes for CATSDFAGGSSAGELFF.